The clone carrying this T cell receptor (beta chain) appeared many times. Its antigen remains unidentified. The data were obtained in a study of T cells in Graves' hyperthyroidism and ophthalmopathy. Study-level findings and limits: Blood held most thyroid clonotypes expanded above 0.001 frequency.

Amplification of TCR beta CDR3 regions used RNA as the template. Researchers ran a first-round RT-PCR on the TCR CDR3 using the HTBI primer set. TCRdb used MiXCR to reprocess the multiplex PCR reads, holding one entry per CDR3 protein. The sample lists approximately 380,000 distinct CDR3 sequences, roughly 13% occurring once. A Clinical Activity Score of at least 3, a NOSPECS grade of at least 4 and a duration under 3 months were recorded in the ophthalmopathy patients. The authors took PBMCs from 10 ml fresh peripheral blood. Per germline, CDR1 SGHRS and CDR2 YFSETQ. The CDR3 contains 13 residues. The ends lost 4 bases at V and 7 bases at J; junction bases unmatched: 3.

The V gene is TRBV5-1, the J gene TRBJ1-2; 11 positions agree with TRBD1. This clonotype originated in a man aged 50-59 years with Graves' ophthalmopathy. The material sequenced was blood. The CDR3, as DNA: TGCGCCAGCAGCCCCGGGACAGGGGGTGGCTACACCTTC. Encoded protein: CASSPGTGGGYTF. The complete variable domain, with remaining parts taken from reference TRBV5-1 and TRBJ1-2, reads KAGVTQTPRYLIKTRGQQVTLSCSPISGHRSVSWYQQTPGQGLQFLFEYFSETQRNKGNFPGRFSGRQFSNSRSEMNVSTLELGDSALYLCASSPGTGGGYTFGSGTRLTVV.